What follows are 15 T cell receptor beta chains derived from one specimen sequenced in a study of blood T cell repertoires in COVID-19. Assay: immunoSEQ multiplex PCR; the TCRdb copy retains only in-frame clones and omits some. The data show 150,000 to 200,000 clones, just under 80% seen once. The sequencing input was peripheral blood. Every receptor here comes from an elderly woman with acute or convalescent COVID-19.

V is TRBV18 and J is TRBJ1-1; D call uncertain. The CDR3 consists of 12 residues. In germline, CDR1 is KGHSH, CDR2 LQKENI. Between the trimmed V and J ends, which lost 1 base and 3 bases, there was a span of 3 bases. The CDR3 loop reads CASSPLDTEAFF. The CDR3 DNA reads TGTGCCAGCTCACCACTAGACACTGAAGCTTTCTTT.

The chain joins TRBV6-5 to TRBJ2-7, with TRBD1 matching over 8 bases. The CDR3 length is 15 residues. Germline CDR1 reads MNHEY; CDR2 reads SVGAGI. Trimming at V came to 6 bases and at J to 3 bases, leaving 10 bases not matched to a gene. Written as DNA, the CDR3 is TGTGCCAGCAGAACCGACAGGGGCCAAGGCTACGAGCAGTACTTC. It translates to CASRTDRGQGYEQYF.

CDR3 in amino acids: CSASGQAGVAVNEQFF. The DNA of the CDR3 is TGCAGTGCTAGTGGCCAAGCGGGAGTGGCGGTCAATGAGCAGTTCTTC. The chain uses TRBV20-1 and TRBJ2-1, with 8 bases matching TRBD2. The V segment lost 3 bases and the J segment 6 bases; nucleotides outside the gene matches: 13. This CDR3 comprises 16 residues. Germline CDR1 DFQATT, CDR2 SNEGSKA (reference sequence).

The genes are TRBV28 and TRBJ1-5, with no clear D. Germline V gene data show CDR1 as MDHEN and CDR2 as SYDVKM. The CDR3 covers 13 residues. V shed 5 bases and J shed 3 bases, with 8 bases lying between them. CDR3 DNA sequence: TGTGCCAGCAGTATACGAGTCAATCAGCCCCAGCATTTT. This codes for CASSIRVNQPQHF.

The chain joins TRBV7-9 to TRBJ2-1; TRBD2 agrees at 8 bases. The CDR3 extends over 15 amino acids. Germline CDR1 and CDR2: SEHNR and FQNEAQ (reference sequence). The ends lost 1 base at V and 7 bases at J; junction bases unmatched: 6. CDR3 sequence reads: CASSLEAGVRNEQFF. The CDR3 DNA sequence: TGTGCCAGCAGCTTAGAAGCGGGAGTGAGGAATGAGCAGTTCTTC.

This chain joins TRBV6-5 and TRBJ2-2, with TRBD1 matching over 7 bases. After removal of 4 bases from V and 5 bases from J, the junction contained 10 bases not matched to a gene. CDR1 and CDR2 from the germline V gene are MNHEY and SVGAGI. The CDR3 has 16 amino acids. The CDR3, as DNA: TGTGCCAGCAGTTCTCCCCCGGGACAGACTACCGGGGAGCTGTTTTTT. Protein product: CASSSPPGQTTGELFF.

This clone came up once. This chain links TRBV7-2 with TRBJ1-1; possibly TRBD1 for D (5 bases). Germline lookup yields CDR1 SGHTA and CDR2 FQGNSA. Between the trimmed V and J ends, which lost 4 bases and 7 bases, there was a span of 22 bases. This CDR3 has 16 residues. CDR3 nucleotide sequence: TGTGCCAGCAGCTCCGTGGTTCTGGACGGGGGATTTGAAGCTTTCTTT. This sequence encodes CASSSVVLDGGFEAFF.

This clone has a single count. This chain's CDR3 is CASSLWQGAAYEQYF. The DNA of the CDR3 is TGTGCCAGCAGTTTATGGCAGGGGGCTGCCTACGAGCAGTACTTC. This sequence joins TRBV28 and TRBJ2-7, with 8 bases matching TRBD1. The V gene's germline CDR1 is MDHEN and CDR2 SYDVKM. The CDR3 totals 15 residues. V shed 0 bases and J 2 bases; nucleotides not matched to a gene: 3.

The gene calls are TRBV7-2 and TRBJ1-6, with unresolved D. CDR3 length equals 14 residues. V gave up 6 bases and J gave up 10 bases, with 16 bases separating them. Germline assignment: CDR1 SGHTA and CDR2 FQGNSA. The CDR3 DNA reads as TGTGCCAGCAGTCTAAGGGAGAGTAGCTCACCCCTCCACTTT. Protein sequence: CASSLRESSSPLHF.

This chain uses TRBV28 with TRBJ1-2; the D gene is possibly TRBD1 (6 bases). Germline assignment: CDR1 MDHEN and CDR2 SYDVKM. Between the trimmed V and J ends, which lost 4 bases and 7 bases, there was a span of 13 bases. The length of the CDR3 is 13 residues. CDR3 in amino acids: CASSSLNRAGYTF. The CDR3 DNA reads as TGTGCCAGCAGTTCTCTAAACAGGGCTGGCTACACCTTC.

The chain is built from TRBV3-1 (or the pseudogene TRBV3-2) and TRBJ2-1; 11 bases line up with TRBD2. The CDR3 spans 15 residues. Losses at the gene ends were 6 bases for V and 7 bases for J; bases not matched to a gene: 8. Germline CDR1 and CDR2: LGHDT and YNNKEL (reference sequence). The CDR3 region is CASRLGLAERNEQFF. CDR3 in DNA: TGTGCCAGCAGACTGGGACTAGCGGAGAGGAATGAGCAGTTCTTC.

The rearrangement links TRBV7-9 to TRBJ2-7; 7 positions match TRBD2. Per germline, CDR1 SEHNR and CDR2 FQNEAQ (reference sequence). V shed 1 base and J 2 bases; nucleotides not matched to a gene: 11. This CDR3 has 17 amino acids. The CDR3 spells CASSLGSREGNPYEQYF. The CDR3 region has the DNA TGTGCCAGCAGCTTAGGAAGTAGGGAGGGGAATCCCTACGAGCAGTACTTC. Full variable domain (missing parts from reference TRBV7-9 and TRBJ2-7): DTGVSQNPRHKITKRGQNVTFRCDPISEHNRLYWYRQTLGQGPEFLTYFQNEAQLEKSRLLSDRFSAERPKGSFSTLEIQRTEQGDSAMYLCASSLGSREGNPYEQYFGPGTRLTVT.

On this clone itself: Additional DNA sequences in this sample encode the identical CDR3. The CDR3 protein is CASSRDRGNEKLFF. As DNA, the CDR3 is TGTGCCAGCTCCCGCGACAGGGGTAATGAAAAACTGTTTTTT. The rearrangement uses TRBV18 and TRBJ1-4, with 8 bases aligning to TRBD1. Germline values: CDR1 KGHSH, CDR2 LQKENI. This CDR3 has 14 residues. Trimming removed 6 bases from V and 4 bases from J; junction bases left unmatched: 4.

J is TRBJ2-3 and V is TRBV2, with D maybe TRBD1 (5 bases). Trimming left V 6 bases short and J 2 bases short, with 12 bases between. CDR1 is SNHLY, CDR2 FYNNEI, per germline. CDR3 length equals 14 residues. CDR3 loop: CASRQGLFTDTQYF. In DNA, the CDR3 is TGTGCCAGCAGGCAGGGCCTCTTCACAGATACGCAGTATTTT.

The V and J genes are TRBV19 and TRBJ1-6, with 11 nucleotides matching TRBD1. Germline V gene sequence: CDR1 LNHDA, CDR2 SQIVND (reference sequence). J gave up 7 bases and V 7 bases, and 9 bases lay outside the gene matches. This CDR3 is 16 amino acids long. Written as DNA, the CDR3 is TGTGCCAGTACCCTGGACAGGGGGCGATGGAATTCACCCCTCCACTTT. Its protein product is CASTLDRGRWNSPLHF.